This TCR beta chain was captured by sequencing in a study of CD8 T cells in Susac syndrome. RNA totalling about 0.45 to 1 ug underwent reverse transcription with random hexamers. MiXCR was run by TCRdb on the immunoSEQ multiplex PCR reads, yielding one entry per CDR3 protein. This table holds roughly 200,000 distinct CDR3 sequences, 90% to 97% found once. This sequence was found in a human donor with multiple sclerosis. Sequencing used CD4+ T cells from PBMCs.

Written as DNA, the CDR3 is TGTGCCAGTACCGACAGGGCATTTAGCTATGGCTACACCTTC. Amino acids: CASTDRAFSYGYTF. This chain joins TRBV19 and TRBJ1-2; TRBD1 agrees at 7 bases. The CDR3 contains 14 residues. V was clipped by 7 bases and J by 4 bases; unmatched bases: 9. Germline lookup yields CDR1 LNHDA and CDR2 SQIVND (reference sequence).